This entry describes one TCR beta chain. Its antigen is as yet unknown. In germline, CDR1 is MDHEN, CDR2 SYDVKM. The length of the CDR3 is 12 residues. This entry comes from a study of CXCR3-negative and CXCR3-positive naive CD8 T cells. Regarding the study as a whole: Sequencing showed both naive subsets with comparably high diversity, and memory CD8+ cells much lower. Both naive subsets, CXCR3-negative and CXCR3-positive, displayed similar TRBV-TRBJ usage, unlike memory cells.

Each CD8+ T cell subset was flow-sorted in triplicate. Every sort contained 300,000 or so cells. Each TRB cDNA library was prepared by 5' RACE (with UMI labels). One entry per CDR3 protein, without DNA, is what TCRdb gives after re-calling the 5' RACE reads. The sample data list tens of thousands of distinct CDR3 sequences. This TCR derives from a human donor in good health. Some clones in this sample may be carry-over from other donors' samples. The J gene is TRBJ2-7, the V gene TRBV28. The sequenced sample consisted of memory CD8+ T cells from blood. The CDR3 sequence is CASNRWGYEQYF.